These T cell receptor beta chains were read from a single sample in a study of T cells in localized non-small cell lung cancer. Some clones are missing from TCRdb's copy, which holds only in-frame ones; the method was immunoSEQ multiplex PCR. Found here are approximately 35,000 clones, approximately 90% of them singletons; the top ten hold 12%. Sequenced material: peripheral blood mononuclear cells, taken before any cancer treatment. These receptors came from a female donor at least 60 years old with stage II lung adenocarcinoma. The CDR3 runs from the conserved cysteine through the conserved F or W. The order of the fields is D gene, clone size, J gene, V gene, CDR3 DNA, CDR3 protein. A D gene is named only where the DNA matches it firmly. Rows may omit the clone size; those that give it use once, few, many or a size class.

d_gene: -
abundance: -
j_gene: TRBJ2-2
v_gene: TRBV27
CDR3nt: TGTGCCAGCAGCATGAACACCGGGGAGCTGTTTTTT
CDR3aa: CASSMNTGELFF

d_gene: -
abundance: once
j_gene: TRBJ2-1
v_gene: TRBV7-8
CDR3nt: TGTGCCAGCGGGACATTATCCTACAATGAGCAGTTCTTC
CDR3aa: CASGTLSYNEQFF

d_gene: -
abundance: once
j_gene: TRBJ1-5
v_gene: TRBV7-9
CDR3nt: TGTGCCAGCACCTCGGACAGCTATCAGCCCCAGCATTTT
CDR3aa: CASTSDSYQPQHF

d_gene: TRBD1
abundance: -
j_gene: TRBJ1-2
v_gene: TRBV5-5
CDR3nt: TGTGCCAGCAGTTTGACAGGGGATCCCTATGGCTACACCTTC
CDR3aa: CASSLTGDPYGYTF

d_gene: TRBD2
abundance: -
j_gene: TRBJ2-3
v_gene: TRBV11-2
CDR3nt: TGTGCCAGCAGCTTAATAGCGGGGGCGGCAGATACGCAGTATTTT
CDR3aa: CASSLIAGAADTQYF

d_gene: -
abundance: -
j_gene: TRBJ2-4
v_gene: TRBV28
CDR3nt: TGTGCCAGCAGTACGGCAGGTCTCCAAAACATTCAGTACTTC
CDR3aa: CASSTAGLQNIQYF

d_gene: TRBD1
abundance: -
j_gene: TRBJ1-3
v_gene: TRBV30
CDR3nt: TGTGCCTGGAGTGTACGACAGGGGGCGCATGGTGGAAACACCATATATTTT
CDR3aa: CAWSVRQGAHGGNTIYF

d_gene: -
abundance: -
j_gene: TRBJ1-1
v_gene: TRBV7-8
CDR3nt: TGTGCCAGCAGCTTCGGGGTTGGGACGGGAAACACTGAAGCTTTCTTT
CDR3aa: CASSFGVGTGNTEAFF

d_gene: -
abundance: -
j_gene: TRBJ2-6
v_gene: TRBV6-1
CDR3nt: TGTGCCAGCAGTGCAGGGTTATCTGGGGCCAACGTCCTGACTTTC
CDR3aa: CASSAGLSGANVLTF

d_gene: -
abundance: -
j_gene: TRBJ1-5
v_gene: TRBV28
CDR3nt: TGTGCCACCAACAGGGACTCCCCTAATCAGCCCCAGCATTTT
CDR3aa: CATNRDSPNQPQHF

d_gene: TRBD2
abundance: -
j_gene: TRBJ2-2
v_gene: TRBV7-8
CDR3nt: TGTGCCAGCAGCATCAGCGGGAGAAGCACCGGGGAGCTGTTTTTT
CDR3aa: CASSISGRSTGELFF

d_gene: TRBD2
abundance: -
j_gene: TRBJ2-7
v_gene: TRBV5-1
CDR3nt: TGCGCCAGCAGCCGGACTAGCGGGAGGCAATACGAGCAGTACTTC
CDR3aa: CASSRTSGRQYEQYF

d_gene: TRBD2
abundance: -
j_gene: TRBJ2-1
v_gene: TRBV30
CDR3nt: TGTGCCTGGAGTGTAGAGGCTAGCGGGAGGTGGAATGAGCAGTTCTTC
CDR3aa: CAWSVEASGRWNEQFF

d_gene: TRBD1
abundance: -
j_gene: TRBJ1-2
v_gene: TRBV9
CDR3nt: TGTGCCAGCAGCGTAGCCCGGGACAGCCTCGTCCTTGGTGGCTACACCTTC
CDR3aa: CASSVARDSLVLGGYTF

d_gene: TRBD2
abundance: -
j_gene: TRBJ2-1
v_gene: TRBV5-4
CDR3nt: TGTGCCAGCAGCGCCCCGACTAGCGGGATTTACAATGAGCAGTTCTTC
CDR3aa: CASSAPTSGIYNEQFF

d_gene: -
abundance: -
j_gene: TRBJ2-3
v_gene: TRBV15
CDR3nt: TGTGCCACCAGCAGAGAAGGGAATACGCAGTATTTT
CDR3aa: CATSREGNTQYF

d_gene: -
abundance: -
j_gene: TRBJ1-3
v_gene: TRBV11-2
CDR3nt: TGTGCCAGCAGCGCGATTACGGCGGGAAACACCATATATTTT
CDR3aa: CASSAITAGNTIYF

d_gene: TRBD2
abundance: -
j_gene: TRBJ2-6
v_gene: TRBV6-1
CDR3nt: TGTGCCAGCAGTGGACTAGCGGGGTTGTCTGGGGCCAACGTCCCGACTTTC
CDR3aa: CASSGLAGLSGANVPTF

d_gene: -
abundance: -
j_gene: TRBJ2-7
v_gene: TRBV5-6
CDR3nt: TGTGCCAGCAGCTTGATTTCTTACGAGCAGTACTTC
CDR3aa: CASSLISYEQYF

d_gene: TRBD2
abundance: once
j_gene: TRBJ2-7
v_gene: TRBV27
CDR3nt: TGTGCTTCCCAGGATAGCGGGGGGCCTGGCGCCTACGAGCAGTACTTC
CDR3aa: CASQDSGGPGAYEQYF

d_gene: -
abundance: -
j_gene: TRBJ1-1
v_gene: TRBV4-2
CDR3nt: TGTGCCAGCAGCCAAGCGGGAAGGACTGAAGCTTTCTTT
CDR3aa: CASSQAGRTEAFF

d_gene: TRBD2
abundance: -
j_gene: TRBJ2-7
v_gene: TRBV7-8
CDR3nt: TGTGCCAGCAGCTTAGAAAGCGGGACTAGTTCCTACGAGCAGTACTTC
CDR3aa: CASSLESGTSSYEQYF

d_gene: -
abundance: -
j_gene: TRBJ1-4
v_gene: TRBV19
CDR3nt: TGTGCCAGTAGTAGCCGAGGTTTGGAAAATGAAAAACTGTTTTTT
CDR3aa: CASSSRGLENEKLFF

d_gene: TRBD2
abundance: -
j_gene: TRBJ2-2
v_gene: TRBV7-2
CDR3nt: TGTGCCAGCAGCCGACAAAGCGGGGGCCTCAACACCGGGGAGCTGTTTTTT
CDR3aa: CASSRQSGGLNTGELFF

d_gene: -
abundance: -
j_gene: TRBJ2-3
v_gene: TRBV7-2
CDR3nt: TGTGCCAGCAGCCTAAGGGGGGGGATGGACACAGATACGCAGTATTTT
CDR3aa: CASSLRGGMDTDTQYF

d_gene: -
abundance: -
j_gene: TRBJ2-5
v_gene: TRBV5-5
CDR3nt: TGTGCCAGCAGCTTGGTTGGAGAGACCCAGTACTTC
CDR3aa: CASSLVGETQYF

d_gene: TRBD1
abundance: -
j_gene: TRBJ2-7
v_gene: TRBV5-4
CDR3nt: TGTGCCAGCAGCTTAGTACAGGGGGCCTACGAGCAGTACTTC
CDR3aa: CASSLVQGAYEQYF

d_gene: TRBD1
abundance: -
j_gene: TRBJ2-2
v_gene: TRBV19
CDR3nt: TGTGCCAGTAGCAAGGACAGGGACCGTATCGGGGAGCTGTTTTTT
CDR3aa: CASSKDRDRIGELFF

d_gene: -
abundance: -
j_gene: TRBJ2-5
v_gene: TRBV18
CDR3nt: TGTGCCAGCTCATCTGGAACAGGTTGGCAGGAGACCCAGTACTTC
CDR3aa: CASSSGTGWQETQYF

d_gene: -
abundance: -
j_gene: TRBJ1-2
v_gene: TRBV5-6
CDR3nt: TGTGCCAGCAGCCTCTCGTCGGGGTACGGGGGCTACACCTTC
CDR3aa: CASSLSSGYGGYTF

d_gene: -
abundance: -
j_gene: TRBJ2-2
v_gene: TRBV4-2
CDR3nt: TGTGCCAGCAGCCAAGAACCCACCGGGGAGCTGTTTTTT
CDR3aa: CASSQEPTGELFF

d_gene: TRBD1
abundance: -
j_gene: TRBJ2-7
v_gene: TRBV30
CDR3nt: TGTGCCTGGAGTGCATGGGACAGCCGCTACGAGCAGTACTTC
CDR3aa: CAWSAWDSRYEQYF

d_gene: -
abundance: -
j_gene: TRBJ1-1
v_gene: TRBV2
CDR3nt: TGTGCCAGCATCCTCGGGCAGAACACTGAAGCTTTCTTT
CDR3aa: CASILGQNTEAFF

d_gene: TRBD2
abundance: -
j_gene: TRBJ2-3
v_gene: TRBV4-2
CDR3nt: TGTGCCAGCAGCCAAGATGGCGGGGGGGCCCCAGATACGCAGTATTTT
CDR3aa: CASSQDGGGAPDTQYF

d_gene: TRBD1
abundance: -
j_gene: TRBJ2-5
v_gene: TRBV6-6
CDR3nt: TGTGCCAGCAGGCGTACAGGGGGGTACCAAGAGACCCAGTACTTC
CDR3aa: CASRRTGGYQETQYF

d_gene: TRBD2
abundance: -
j_gene: TRBJ2-1
v_gene: TRBV2
CDR3nt: TGTGCCAGCAGCGACTGGCTAGCGGGATCCACCAATGAGCAGTTCTTC
CDR3aa: CASSDWLAGSTNEQFF

d_gene: TRBD2
abundance: -
j_gene: TRBJ2-7
v_gene: TRBV5-4
CDR3nt: TGTGCCAGCAGCTCGGGACTAGCGGGTGCTACCTACGAGCAGTACTTC
CDR3aa: CASSSGLAGATYEQYF

d_gene: -
abundance: -
j_gene: TRBJ2-7
v_gene: TRBV10-3
CDR3nt: TGTGCCATCGAGAGGACTGAGCAGTACTTC
CDR3aa: CAIERTEQYF

d_gene: -
abundance: -
j_gene: TRBJ2-7
v_gene: TRBV28
CDR3nt: TGTGCCAGCAGTTTACCGGGGGAGCAGTACTTC
CDR3aa: CASSLPGEQYF

d_gene: -
abundance: -
j_gene: TRBJ1-5
v_gene: TRBV6-4
CDR3nt: TGTGCCAGCAGTGCCCGTGGAGAAGCTAATCAGCCCCAGCATTTT
CDR3aa: CASSARGEANQPQHF

d_gene: TRBD1
abundance: -
j_gene: TRBJ1-2
v_gene: TRBV28
CDR3nt: TGTGCCAGCAGAATGGAGGGGGCTGGGTATGGCTACACCTTC
CDR3aa: CASRMEGAGYGYTF

d_gene: -
abundance: -
j_gene: TRBJ2-7
v_gene: TRBV14
CDR3nt: TGTGCCAGCAGCCAAGCCCAGTACTTCTCCGAGCAGTACTTC
CDR3aa: CASSQAQYFSEQYF

d_gene: -
abundance: -
j_gene: TRBJ2-3
v_gene: TRBV28
CDR3nt: TGTGCCAGCAGTTGGGGACGGAGCACAGATACGCAGTATTTT
CDR3aa: CASSWGRSTDTQYF

d_gene: -
abundance: -
j_gene: TRBJ2-7
v_gene: TRBV28
CDR3nt: TGTGCCAGCAGGGCTGGAGGCAATCAACCCTACGAGCAGTACTTC
CDR3aa: CASRAGGNQPYEQYF

d_gene: TRBD1
abundance: -
j_gene: TRBJ1-5
v_gene: TRBV5-4
CDR3nt: TGTGCCAGCAGCCCGGGACAGCAGAATCAGCCCCAGCATTTT
CDR3aa: CASSPGQQNQPQHF

d_gene: -
abundance: -
j_gene: TRBJ2-6
v_gene: TRBV11-3
CDR3nt: TGTGCTTCCCTTTTCTCTGGGGCCAACGTCCTGACTTTC
CDR3aa: CASLFSGANVLTF

d_gene: TRBD1
abundance: -
j_gene: TRBJ1-1
v_gene: TRBV25-1
CDR3nt: TGTGCCAGCAGAGCGACAGGGGGCACTGAAGCTTTCTTT
CDR3aa: CASRATGGTEAFF

d_gene: -
abundance: once
j_gene: TRBJ1-2
v_gene: TRBV5-1
CDR3nt: TGCGCCAGCAGCCCGGACGGGTCCTATGGCTACACCTTC
CDR3aa: CASSPDGSYGYTF

d_gene: TRBD2
abundance: -
j_gene: TRBJ2-3
v_gene: TRBV4-2
CDR3nt: TGTGCCAGCAGCTTGGGGGGACCGGGAGGGGCAGATACGCAGTATTTT
CDR3aa: CASSLGGPGGADTQYF

d_gene: -
abundance: -
j_gene: TRBJ2-7
v_gene: TRBV7-9
CDR3nt: TGTGCCAGCAGCCGCGTGGAAGGGCTCTACGAGCAGTACTTC
CDR3aa: CASSRVEGLYEQYF

d_gene: TRBD2
abundance: -
j_gene: TRBJ2-1
v_gene: TRBV7-2
CDR3nt: TGTGCCAGCAGCTCGGGACTAGCGGGAGGGTTCTCCTACAATGAGCAGTTCTTC
CDR3aa: CASSSGLAGGFSYNEQFF

d_gene: -
abundance: -
j_gene: TRBJ2-7
v_gene: TRBV5-4
CDR3nt: TGTGCCAGCAGCCCCGTTGGGGTGAGCTCCTACGAGCAGTACTTC
CDR3aa: CASSPVGVSSYEQYF

d_gene: -
abundance: -
j_gene: TRBJ2-6
v_gene: TRBV7-2
CDR3nt: TGTGCCAGCAGCTTTCCCAACTCTGGGGCCAACGTCCTGACTTTC
CDR3aa: CASSFPNSGANVLTF